Listed below are T cell receptor beta chains from one sample, sequenced in a study of regulatory T cells in long-lasting Graves disease. TCRdb passed the multiplex PCR reads through MiXCR, listing each CDR3 protein once. Of 350,000 to 550,000 distinct CDR3 sequences listed, about 16% are singletons. This sample also appeared in a second study, on T cells in Graves' hyperthyroidism and ophthalmopathy.

The source was peripheral blood mononuclear cells (PBMCs), collected at new diagnosis, from a patient treated with antithyroid drugs. These receptors were taken from a woman between 18 and 29 years old with Graves disease. The CDR3 runs from the conserved cysteine through the conserved F or W. Each record gives: J gene, V gene, CDR3 protein.

J gene: -
V gene: TRBV6-1
CDR3 protein: CASNTRQGTYEQYF

J gene: TRBJ2-5
V gene: TRBV6-1
CDR3 protein: CASSVYSGGVQETQYF

J gene: TRBJ2-7
V gene: TRBV7-9
CDR3 protein: CASSPTHSGRANEQYF

J gene: TRBJ2-3
V gene: TRBV2
CDR3 protein: CASSRGRLDTQYF

J gene: TRBJ2-1
V gene: TRBV5-1
CDR3 protein: CASSLADGGLISYNEQFF

J gene: TRBJ2-1
V gene: TRBV20-1
CDR3 protein: CSARSRTGNSYNEQFF

J gene: TRBJ2-3
V gene: TRBV7-2
CDR3 protein: CASSSLTTDTQYF

J gene: TRBJ2-1
V gene: TRBV20-1
CDR3 protein: CSASRAGGYNEQFF

J gene: TRBJ2-5
V gene: TRBV6-5
CDR3 protein: CASSYGGVETQYF

J gene: TRBJ2-5
V gene: TRBV18
CDR3 protein: CASSDEGNQETQYF

J gene: TRBJ2-7
V gene: TRBV7-2
CDR3 protein: CASSLALSGQGAYEQYF

J gene: TRBJ2-7
V gene: TRBV27
CDR3 protein: CASSFGPANYEQYF

J gene: TRBJ2-2
V gene: TRBV4-3
CDR3 protein: CASSQGGTGAGELFF

J gene: TRBJ2-1
V gene: TRBV7-9
CDR3 protein: CASSLAAVIDEQFF

J gene: TRBJ2-1
V gene: TRBV7-2
CDR3 protein: CASSLASGISSYNEQFF

J gene: TRBJ2-1
V gene: TRBV6-5
CDR3 protein: CASSYASSYNEQFF

J gene: TRBJ1-1
V gene: TRBV5-1
CDR3 protein: CASSYSTGVNTEAFF

J gene: TRBJ2-1
V gene: TRBV11-2
CDR3 protein: CASSLWVAEPYNEQFF

J gene: TRBJ2-1
V gene: TRBV10-3
CDR3 protein: CAISLGENEQFF

J gene: TRBJ2-4
V gene: TRBV7-9
CDR3 protein: CASSLGLGKNIQYF

J gene: TRBJ2-3
V gene: TRBV29-1
CDR3 protein: CSVSASTDTQYF

J gene: TRBJ1-1
V gene: TRBV6-1
CDR3 protein: CASSERDREAFF

J gene: TRBJ2-2
V gene: TRBV5-8
CDR3 protein: CASKKREIVTGELFF

J gene: TRBJ2-7
V gene: TRBV20-1
CDR3 protein: CSARIVAALSYEQYF

J gene: TRBJ2-1
V gene: TRBV29-1
CDR3 protein: CSVEGRDWGANEQFF

J gene: TRBJ1-6
V gene: TRBV5-1
CDR3 protein: CASSLDGGDSPLHF

J gene: TRBJ2-7
V gene: TRBV28
CDR3 protein: CASSPPPDISYEQYF

J gene: TRBJ1-1
V gene: TRBV7-6
CDR3 protein: CASSPPGTVSTEAFF

J gene: TRBJ2-3
V gene: TRBV7-8
CDR3 protein: CASSYIADSTDTQYF

J gene: TRBJ1-1
V gene: TRBV28
CDR3 protein: CASSLHAGGGTEAFF

J gene: TRBJ1-5
V gene: TRBV5-6
CDR3 protein: CASSWTQEGNQPQHF

J gene: TRBJ2-7
V gene: TRBV7-2
CDR3 protein: CAWRGQGGEQYF

J gene: TRBJ2-4
V gene: TRBV20-1
CDR3 protein: CSARDSESAKNIQYF

J gene: TRBJ2-7
V gene: TRBV5-1
CDR3 protein: CASSFDREQYF

J gene: TRBJ2-1
V gene: TRBV20-1
CDR3 protein: CSAPEPTYNEQFF

J gene: TRBJ1-1
V gene: TRBV18
CDR3 protein: CASSPLPTGGANTEAFF

J gene: TRBJ2-6
V gene: TRBV9
CDR3 protein: CASSVGPSGANVLTF

J gene: TRBJ2-7
V gene: TRBV6-1
CDR3 protein: CASRRGQRSYEQYF

J gene: TRBJ2-3
V gene: TRBV11-2
CDR3 protein: CASSLLVGFADTQYF

J gene: TRBJ1-2
V gene: TRBV6-5
CDR3 protein: CASSYQDGLYGYTF

J gene: TRBJ1-3
V gene: TRBV28
CDR3 protein: CASSSSGDSGNTIYF

J gene: TRBJ2-3
V gene: TRBV20-1
CDR3 protein: CSAWTRSTDTQYF

J gene: TRBJ2-1
V gene: TRBV30
CDR3 protein: CAWSRAGNEQFF

J gene: TRBJ2-5
V gene: TRBV5-1
CDR3 protein: CASSLGFGETQYF

J gene: TRBJ1-1
V gene: TRBV27
CDR3 protein: CASSLLGAENTEAFF

J gene: TRBJ2-1
V gene: TRBV24-1
CDR3 protein: CATSDWGTSGYNEQFF

J gene: TRBJ2-7
V gene: TRBV11-2
CDR3 protein: CASSRGLEQYF

J gene: TRBJ2-1
V gene: TRBV20-1
CDR3 protein: CSGRQGRSNEQFF

J gene: TRBJ1-2
V gene: TRBV7-9
CDR3 protein: CASSLRLGLNFERDYGYTF

J gene: TRBJ2-7
V gene: TRBV28
CDR3 protein: CASHPTGLAGSFSYEQYF

J gene: TRBJ2-2
V gene: TRBV25-1
CDR3 protein: CASSNSPGTSGMTGELFF

J gene: TRBJ1-1
V gene: TRBV10-2
CDR3 protein: CASRDLGTEAFF

J gene: TRBJ2-1
V gene: TRBV28
CDR3 protein: CASSLGATNEQFF

J gene: TRBJ2-5
V gene: TRBV4-1
CDR3 protein: CASSQDPSQETQYF

J gene: TRBJ2-1
V gene: TRBV28
CDR3 protein: CASRGNPLYNEQFF

J gene: TRBJ2-7
V gene: TRBV20-1
CDR3 protein: CSARTPIVAFTYEQYF

J gene: TRBJ1-2
V gene: TRBV6-2/TRBV6-3
CDR3 protein: CASRTRTPLYGYTF

J gene: TRBJ2-1
V gene: TRBV2
CDR3 protein: CASSYWTSVRNEQFF